This is a list of T cell receptor beta chains from one sample in a study of blood T cell repertoires in COVID-19. TCRdb's table, derived via immunoSEQ multiplex PCR, lists solely in-frame clones and lacks some. The sample yields some 170,000 clones, 80% seen once. Sequencing input: PBMCs or T cells enriched from blood (not recorded which). The source of these receptors is a middle-aged man who had recovered from COVID-19. The CDR3 runs from the conserved cysteine through the conserved F or W. D genes are given only for firm matches. Size tells how often a clone was seen (once, few, many) or the class of an expanded clone, and some rows leave it out.

D | length | J | size | V | DNA | CDR3
- | 15 | TRBJ1-1 | - | TRBV25-1 | TGTGCCAGCAGGCCGGTGGACAGACTGAACACTGAAGCTTTCTTT | CASRPVDRLNTEAFF
- | 14 | TRBJ2-1 | - | TRBV5-1 | TGCGCCAGCAGCTTGGGGGCGACAGTGGATGAGCAGTTCTTC | CASSLGATVDEQFF
- | 17 | TRBJ1-2 | - | TRBV3-1/TRBV3-2 | TGTGCCAGCAGCCATCTTGGGGGGGCAAACGAGAACTATGGCTACACCTTC | CASSHLGGANENYGYTF
- | 14 | TRBJ1-2 | - | TRBV2 | TGTGCCAGCACTCAAAGGGGTGTTATGTATGGCTACACCTTC | CASTQRGVMYGYTF
- | 13 | TRBJ1-1 | - | TRBV10-3 | TGTGCCATCACCGGTGGGCCATCCACTGAAGCTTTCTTT | CAITGGPSTEAFF
- | 13 | TRBJ1-2 | - | TRBV30 | TGTGCCTGGGCGCGACTGGCCGGAGGTGGCTACACCTTC | CAWARLAGGGYTF
- | 13 | TRBJ1-2 | few | TRBV2 | TGTGCCAGCAGTACCCTCAGGGAAAATGGCTACACCTTC | CASSTLRENGYTF
TRBD1 | 14 | TRBJ2-7 | - | TRBV28 | TGTGCCAGCAGTTTATCGGGACAGCCCTACGAGCAGTACTTC | CASSLSGQPYEQYF
TRBD2 | 15 | TRBJ2-1 | - | TRBV2 | TGTGCCAGCAGCACCTCTAGCGGGGGTTACAATGAGCAGTTCTTC | CASSTSSGGYNEQFF
- | 14 | TRBJ1-5 | - | TRBV24-1 | TGTGCCACCAGTGATGGGCCCTTGCATCAGCCCCAGCATTTT | CATSDGPLHQPQHF
TRBD1 | 17 | TRBJ1-5 | - | TRBV20-1 | TGCAGTGCTAGTCTAGGACAGGGGGTCTATAGCAATCAGCCCCAGCATTTT | CSASLGQGVYSNQPQHF
TRBD1 | 15 | TRBJ1-4 | - | TRBV10-2 | TGCGCCAGCAGTGAGGAGGGACAGCTTAATGAAAAACTGTTTTTT | CASSEEGQLNEKLFF
- | 13 | TRBJ1-2 | - | TRBV12-3/TRBV12-4 | TGTGCCAGCAGTGACGACAGCAATTATGGCTACACCTTC | CASSDDSNYGYTF
- | 12 | TRBJ1-6 | - | TRBV2 | TGTGCCAGCAGGGCGGGAACTTCACCCCTCCACTTT | CASRAGTSPLHF
- | 15 | TRBJ2-1 | - | TRBV7-2 | TGTGCCAGCAGCTTAGACCCAGGGGTCTACAATGAGCAGTTCTTC | CASSLDPGVYNEQFF
- | 13 | TRBJ1-1 | few | TRBV24-1 | TGTGCCACCATTCAGGTCCTCGTCTTAGGAGCTTTCTTT | CATIQVLVLGAFF
TRBD1 | 14 | TRBJ1-5 | - | TRBV6-5 | TGTGCCAGCTCCCAGGGGGCCTTCAATCAGCCCCAGCATTTT | CASSQGAFNQPQHF
TRBD2 | 16 | TRBJ2-1 | - | TRBV30 | TGTGCCTGGAGTGGAATAGCGGGAGGTCTCTACAATGAGCAGTTCTTC | CAWSGIAGGLYNEQFF
TRBD2 | 14 | TRBJ2-1 | - | TRBV29-1 | TGCAGCGTAGTCCTAGCGGGGAACTACAATGAGCAGTTCTTC | CSVVLAGNYNEQFF
- | 10 | TRBJ1-5 | - | TRBV5-1 | TGCGCCAGCAGCCCAGGGCCCCAGCATTTT | CASSPGPQHF
- | 16 | TRBJ2-3 | - | TRBV11-1 | TGTGCCAGCAGCTTAATAGGAAGTGGGGGCGGAGATACGCAGTATTTT | CASSLIGSGGGDTQYF
- | 12 | TRBJ2-1 | - | TRBV12-3/TRBV12-4 | TGTGCCAGCAGCCTCGGGACTGCGGTAGCGCTCTTC | CASSLGTAVALF
TRBD2 | 16 | TRBJ2-1 | - | TRBV15 | TGTGCCACCACCGAAGGACTAGCGGGGGCCTACAATGAGCAGTTCTTC | CATTEGLAGAYNEQFF
TRBD1 | 15 | TRBJ1-5 | few | TRBV5-1 | TGCGCCAGCAGCTTGGCAGGGGGCGGGAATCAGCCCCAGCATTTT | CASSLAGGGNQPQHF
TRBD1 | 14 | TRBJ1-2 | - | TRBV19 | TGTGCCAGTAGTAGCCCAGACAGGGGCTATGGCTACACCTTC | CASSSPDRGYGYTF
TRBD1 | 14 | TRBJ1-2 | - | TRBV6-2/TRBV6-3 | TGTGCCAGCAGTTCGGGACAGGGGCCTATTGGCTACACCTTC | CASSSGQGPIGYTF
TRBD1 | 16 | TRBJ1-3 | - | TRBV10-3 | TGTGCCATCAGTGCCCCGGACAGGAGCTCTGGAAACACCATATATTTT | CAISAPDRSSGNTIYF
TRBD1 | 14 | TRBJ1-1 | - | TRBV3-1/TRBV3-2 | TGTGCCAGCAGCCCAGGGACAGGGAGCACTGAAGCTTTCTTT | CASSPGTGSTEAFF
- | 11 | TRBJ2-1 | once | TRBV12-3/TRBV12-4 | TGTGCCAGCAGTTTAAGCACTGAGCAGTTCTTC | CASSLSTEQFF
- | 13 | TRBJ1-5 | - | TRBV18 | TGTGCCAGCTCACCACAGGGAGATCAGCCCCAGCATTTT | CASSPQGDQPQHF
- | 14 | TRBJ2-1 | - | TRBV7-9 | TGTGCCAGCAGCTTAGTCTTTCCGGACAATGAGCAGTTCTTC | CASSLVFPDNEQFF
- | 14 | TRBJ1-2 | few | TRBV3-1/TRBV3-2 | TGTGCCAGCAGCCAAGGGGGGCTCCTCTATGGCTACACCTTC | CASSQGGLLYGYTF
- | 14 | TRBJ2-3 | - | TRBV10-3 | TGTGCCATCAGGGTGGGGGGTCCCACGGATACGCAGTATTTT | CAIRVGGPTDTQYF
- | 9 | TRBJ1-5 | - | TRBV19 | TGTGCCGCGGGGCAGCCCCAGCATTTT | CAAGQPQHF
- | 14 | TRBJ1-6 | - | TRBV7-3 | TGTGCCAGCAGCTTAAACCCGGGTCCCTCACCCCTCCACTTT | CASSLNPGPSPLHF
- | 13 | TRBJ1-2 | - | TRBV5-1 | TGCGCCAGCAGCGTGACAGCTAACTATGGCTACACCTTC | CASSVTANYGYTF
- | 14 | TRBJ2-1 | - | TRBV11-3 | TGTGCCAGCAGCTTAGGGGGGGAGTACAATGAGCAGTTCTTC | CASSLGGEYNEQFF
TRBD2 | 21 | TRBJ2-3 | once | TRBV13 | TGTGCCAGCAGCTCCCCCCTCCCCGACCCTAGCGGGATGACTAGCACAGATACGCAGTATTTT | CASSSPLPDPSGMTSTDTQYF
- | 13 | TRBJ1-5 | - | TRBV18 | TGTGCCAGCTCATCGGACAGAGATCAGCCCCAGCATTTT | CASSSDRDQPQHF
TRBD1 | 17 | TRBJ2-1 | - | TRBV4-2 | TGTGCCAGCAGCCAAGAGGCCGGGACAGGGTTCTCAAATGAGCAGTTCTTC | CASSQEAGTGFSNEQFF
TRBD1 | 14 | TRBJ1-1 | - | TRBV18 | TGTGCCAGCTCAATAGCAGGGGGCGACACTGAAGCTTTCTTT | CASSIAGGDTEAFF
- | 13 | TRBJ1-1 | - | TRBV30 | TGTGCCTGGGGACAGTTCATGAACACTGAAGCTTTCTTT | CAWGQFMNTEAFF
- | 13 | TRBJ1-5 | - | TRBV7-9 | TGTGCCAGCAGCTTACAGGAATATCAGCCCCAGCATTTT | CASSLQEYQPQHF
- | 12 | TRBJ2-5 | - | TRBV12-3/TRBV12-4 | TGTGCCAGCATCAAGAGGGGGGAGACCCAGTACTTC | CASIKRGETQYF
- | 13 | TRBJ1-3 | - | TRBV18 | TGTGCCAGCTCACCGGGCCCTGGAAACACCATATATTTT | CASSPGPGNTIYF
TRBD2 | 16 | TRBJ2-1 | - | TRBV5-4 | TGTGCCAGCAGCCCGGGGACTAGCGGGGGATACAATGAGCAGTTCTTC | CASSPGTSGGYNEQFF
TRBD1 | 14 | TRBJ2-2 | - | TRBV25-1 | TGTGCCAGCAGGAAACAGGGGGTATCCGGGGAGCTGTTTTTT | CASRKQGVSGELFF
- | 15 | TRBJ2-6 | - | TRBV2 | TGTGCCAGCAGTGCCCGTTCCCCCGGGGCCAACGTCCTGACTTTC | CASSARSPGANVLTF
TRBD1 | 13 | TRBJ2-4 | once | TRBV3-1/TRBV3-2 | TGTGCCAGCAGCCCGAGGGGGCAGGACATTCAGTACTTC | CASSPRGQDIQYF